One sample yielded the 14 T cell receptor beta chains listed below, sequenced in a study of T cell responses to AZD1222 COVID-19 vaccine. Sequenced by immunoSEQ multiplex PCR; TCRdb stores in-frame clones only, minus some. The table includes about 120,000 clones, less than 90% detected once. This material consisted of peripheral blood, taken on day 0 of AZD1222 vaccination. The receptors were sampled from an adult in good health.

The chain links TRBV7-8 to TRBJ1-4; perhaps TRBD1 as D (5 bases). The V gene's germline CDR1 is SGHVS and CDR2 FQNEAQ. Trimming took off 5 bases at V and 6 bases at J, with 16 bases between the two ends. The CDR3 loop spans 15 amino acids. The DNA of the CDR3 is TGTGCCAGCAGCCAATCGACCAGGGAGGATGAAAAACTGTTTTTT. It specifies CASSQSTREDEKLFF.

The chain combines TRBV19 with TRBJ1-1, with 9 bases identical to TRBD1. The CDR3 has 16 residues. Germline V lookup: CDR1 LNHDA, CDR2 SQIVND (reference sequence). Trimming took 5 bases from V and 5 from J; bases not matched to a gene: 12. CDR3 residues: CASSLWTGAEGTEAFF. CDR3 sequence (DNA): TGTGCCAGTAGTCTCTGGACAGGGGCGGAGGGAACTGAAGCTTTCTTT.

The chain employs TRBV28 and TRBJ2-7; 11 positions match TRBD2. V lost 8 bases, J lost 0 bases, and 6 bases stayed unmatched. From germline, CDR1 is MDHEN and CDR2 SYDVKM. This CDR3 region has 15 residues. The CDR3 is CASGAGTSGSYEQYF. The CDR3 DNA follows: TGTGCCAGCGGGGCCGGGACTAGCGGCTCCTACGAGCAGTACTTC.

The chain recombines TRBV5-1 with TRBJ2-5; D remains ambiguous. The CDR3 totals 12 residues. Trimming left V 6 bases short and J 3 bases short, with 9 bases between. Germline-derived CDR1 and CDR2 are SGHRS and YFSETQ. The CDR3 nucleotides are TGCGCCAGCATTCTTAACGAAGAGACCCAGTACTTC. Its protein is CASILNEETQYF.

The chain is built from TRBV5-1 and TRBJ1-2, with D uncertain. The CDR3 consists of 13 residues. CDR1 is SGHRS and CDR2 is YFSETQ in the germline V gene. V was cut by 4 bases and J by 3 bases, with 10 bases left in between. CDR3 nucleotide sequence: TGCGCCAGCAGCATGGACGGAGACTATGGCTACACCTTC. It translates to CASSMDGDYGYTF.

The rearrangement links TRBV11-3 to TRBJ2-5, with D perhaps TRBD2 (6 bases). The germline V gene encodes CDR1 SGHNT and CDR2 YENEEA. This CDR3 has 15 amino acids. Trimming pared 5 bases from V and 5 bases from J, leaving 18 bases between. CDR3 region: CASSRTSGWWETQYF. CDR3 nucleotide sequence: TGTGCCAGCAGCCGTACGAGCGGGTGGTGGGAGACCCAGTACTTC.

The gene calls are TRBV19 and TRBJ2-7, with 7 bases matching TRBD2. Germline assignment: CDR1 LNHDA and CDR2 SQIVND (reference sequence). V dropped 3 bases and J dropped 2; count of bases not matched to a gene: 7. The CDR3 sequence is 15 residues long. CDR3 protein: CASSIEAGPTYEQYF. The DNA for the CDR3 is TGTGCCAGTAGTATCGAAGCGGGGCCAACCTACGAGCAGTACTTC. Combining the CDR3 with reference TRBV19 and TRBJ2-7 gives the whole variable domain DGGITQSPKYLFRKEGQNVTLSCEQNLNHDAMYWYRQDPGQGLRLIYYSQIVNDFQKGDIAEGYSVSREKKESFPLTVTSAQKNPTAFYLCASSIEAGPTYEQYFGPGTRLTVT.

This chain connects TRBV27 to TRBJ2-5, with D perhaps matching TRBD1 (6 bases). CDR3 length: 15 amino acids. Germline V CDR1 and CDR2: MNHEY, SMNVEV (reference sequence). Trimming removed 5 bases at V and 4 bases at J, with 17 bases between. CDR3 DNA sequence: TGTGCCAGCAGTAAATACAACAGGGCTCGAGAGACCCAGTACTTC. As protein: CASSKYNRARETQYF.

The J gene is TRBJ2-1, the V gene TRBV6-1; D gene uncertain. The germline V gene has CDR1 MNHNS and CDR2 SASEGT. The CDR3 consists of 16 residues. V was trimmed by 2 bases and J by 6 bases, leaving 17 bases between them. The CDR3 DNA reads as TGTGCCAGCAGTGAACTAGGTGGGCAGAGGCCCAATGAGCAGTTCTTC. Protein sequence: CASSELGGQRPNEQFF.

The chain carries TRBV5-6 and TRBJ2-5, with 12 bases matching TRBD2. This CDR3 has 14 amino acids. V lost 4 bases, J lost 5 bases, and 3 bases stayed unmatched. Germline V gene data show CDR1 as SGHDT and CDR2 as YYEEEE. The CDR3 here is CASSLAGGSETQYF. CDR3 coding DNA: TGTGCCAGCAGCCTAGCGGGGGGGTCGGAGACCCAGTACTTC.

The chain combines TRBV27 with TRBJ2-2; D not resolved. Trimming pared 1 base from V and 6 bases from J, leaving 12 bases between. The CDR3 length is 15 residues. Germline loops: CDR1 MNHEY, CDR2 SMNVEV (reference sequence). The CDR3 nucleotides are TGTGCCAGCAGTTTATTAAAACACCAGGCCGGGGAGCTGTTTTTT. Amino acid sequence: CASSLLKHQAGELFF.

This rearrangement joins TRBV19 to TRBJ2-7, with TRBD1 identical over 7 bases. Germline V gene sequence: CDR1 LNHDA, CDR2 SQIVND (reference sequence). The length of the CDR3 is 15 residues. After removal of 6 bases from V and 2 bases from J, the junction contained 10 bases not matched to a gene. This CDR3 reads CASSSPWDSPYEQYF. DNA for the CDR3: TGTGCCAGTAGCAGTCCGTGGGACAGCCCCTACGAGCAGTACTTC.

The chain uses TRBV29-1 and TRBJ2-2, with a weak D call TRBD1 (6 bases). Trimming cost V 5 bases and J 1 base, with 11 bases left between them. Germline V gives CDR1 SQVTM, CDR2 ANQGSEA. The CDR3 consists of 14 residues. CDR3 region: CSVLGAQNTGELFF. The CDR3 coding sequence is TGCAGCGTTTTGGGGGCGCAGAACACCGGGGAGCTGTTTTTT.

The CDR3 nucleotides are TGTGCCAGCAGCTTGGGACTGATACACTCTGGAAACACCATATATTTT. It yields the protein CASSLGLIHSGNTIYF. This chain links TRBV5-5 with TRBJ1-3; no reliable D call. Germline CDR1 and CDR2: SGHKS and YYEKEE (reference sequence). This CDR3 contains 16 residues. Trimming left V 0 bases short and J 0 bases short, with 10 bases between.